This TCR beta chain derives from a study of blood T cell repertoires in COVID-19. V trimming: 2 bases; J trimming: 10 bases; junction bases outside the gene matches: 7. Germline assignment: CDR1 MNHEY and CDR2 SVGAGI. The CDR3 is 14 residues long. The table came from immunoSEQ multiplex PCR; TCRdb's copy has only in-frame clones and leaves some out. The repertoire holds fewer than 250,000 clones, around 85% seen once, with roughly 0.69% in the top ten. This clone was recorded once. The sequencing input was peripheral blood. The chain links TRBV6-5 to TRBJ1-1; 10 bases line up with TRBD1. This clonotype was obtained from a man aged 35 to 55 with acute or convalescent COVID-19. As DNA, the CDR3 is TGTGCCAGCAGTTACGGACAGGGGGTTATGGGAGCTTTCTTT. This codes for CASSYGQGVMGAFF.